One and the same sample provided the 28 T cell receptor beta chains below, sequenced in a study of cytomegalovirus exposure and HLA in healthy donors. A multiplex PCR was run with 60 Vbeta primers and 13 Jbeta primers. Method: immunoSEQ multiplex PCR; TCRdb's copy keeps in-frame clones and lacks some. The sample includes over 130,000 clones, 82% of them seen just once. The sequenced sample was PBMCs. Source of these receptors: a male donor in good health and CMV-seronegative.

The genes are TRBV18 and TRBJ1-1, with D unresolved. V lost 3 bases and J lost 6, with 11 bases in between. The CDR3 loop spans 13 amino acids. Germline CDR1 KGHSH, CDR2 LQKENI. The CDR3 protein is CASSPIGGPEAFF. The CDR3 coding sequence is TGTGCCAGCTCACCGATCGGCGGGCCTGAAGCTTTCTTT.

The V and J genes are TRBV11-2 and TRBJ2-6; a weak D match, TRBD1 (6 bases). Germline loops: CDR1 SGHAT, CDR2 FQNNGV. This CDR3 is 18 amino acids long. Trimming removed 0 bases from V and 4 bases from J, with 16 bases in between. The CDR3 sequence: CASSLEGVTGIGANVLTF. For the CDR3, the DNA is TGTGCCAGCAGCTTAGAAGGGGTCACAGGGATCGGGGCCAACGTCCTGACTTTC. Looking up the rest from reference TRBV11-2 and TRBJ2-6 gives the full variable domain: EAGVAQSPRYKIIEKRQSVAFWCNPISGHATLYWYQQILGQGPKLLIQFQNNGVVDDSQLPKDRFSAERLKGVDSTLKIQPAKLEDSAVYLCASSLEGVTGIGANVLTFGAGSRLTVL.

This clone was picked up one time. V is TRBV27 and J is TRBJ2-5, with D possibly TRBD1 on 6 matching bases. Trimming took 2 bases from V and 4 from J, leaving 8 bases between them. The germline CDR1 and CDR2 sequences are MNHEY and SMNVEV (reference sequence). The CDR3 totals 13 residues. The CDR3 spells CASSLQGRETQYF. The CDR3 nucleotides read TGTGCCAGCAGTTTACAGGGGCGAGAGACCCAGTACTTC.

The chain couples TRBV7-8 to TRBJ2-3; possible D gene TRBD2, 5 bases. Trimming took off 5 bases at V and 6 bases at J, with 21 bases between the two ends. CDR1 and CDR2 (germline): SGHVS, FQNEAQ. This CDR3 has 16 residues. The CDR3, as DNA: TGTGCCAGCAGCCCGAACGATCGAGGGAATGGCGATACGCAGTATTTT. Amino acid sequence: CASSPNDRGNGDTQYF.

The chain recombines TRBV4-3 with TRBJ1-2; D is unresolved. CDR1 is LGHNA and CDR2 is YSLEER in the germline V gene. The CDR3 runs to 14 residues. The V and J ends lost 0 bases and 8 bases respectively, with 13 bases between them. Here the CDR3 reads CASSQEVTGRGYTF. As DNA, the CDR3 is TGCGCCAGCAGCCAAGAGGTGACTGGTAGGGGCTACACCTTC.

The V gene is TRBV7-2, the J gene TRBJ1-1; D is ambiguous. The germline CDR1 and CDR2 sequences are SGHTA and FQGNSA. V lost 4 bases and J 1 base, leaving 7 bases between the germline ends. This CDR3 comprises 13 residues. DNA of the CDR3: TGTGCCAGCAGCTCCGGTGCGAACACTGAAGCTTTCTTT. It translates to CASSSGANTEAFF.

In this sample, this clone turned up once. The J gene is TRBJ1-2, the V gene TRBV10-2; D is perhaps TRBD1 (5 bases). Germline CDR1 WSHSY, CDR2 SAAADI. This CDR3 is 13 amino acids long. The V gene lost 3 bases and the J gene lost 4 bases, with 9 bases spanning the gap. The DNA for the CDR3 is TGCGCCAGCAGTGAAGCGGGGGGCTATGGCTACACCTTC. Protein product: CASSEAGGYGYTF.

This clone has only one observation. The chain joins TRBV5-6 to TRBJ1-2; D unclear. Trimming cost V 4 bases and J 8 bases, with 15 bases left between them. The CDR3 is 13 amino acids. Per the germline V gene, CDR1 is SGHDT and CDR2 is YYEEEE. For the CDR3, the DNA is TGTGCCAGCAGCCGTGCCTCAGCGGGGGGCTACACCTTC. Translation: CASSRASAGGYTF.

This chain links TRBV7-9 with TRBJ2-1; 8 positions match TRBD1. With V trimmed by 4 bases and J by 4 bases, 3 bases remained unmatched. The CDR3 extends over 14 amino acids. Germline V gene lookup returns CDR1 SEHNR and CDR2 FQNEAQ (reference sequence). The CDR3 protein is CASSSRDRYNEQFF. CDR3 nucleotides: TGTGCCAGCAGCTCCCGGGACAGGTACAATGAGCAGTTCTTC.

The J gene is TRBJ2-7, the V gene TRBV2, with 12 bases lining up with TRBD2. The junction had 5 bases not matched to a gene; V was cut back by 7 bases and J by 7 bases. The CDR3 runs 13 residues. Germline values: CDR1 SNHLY, CDR2 FYNNEI. This CDR3 reads CASNPGLAGEQYF. The DNA for the CDR3 is TGTGCCAGCAACCCGGGACTAGCGGGTGAGCAGTACTTC. Full variable domain (rest looked up from reference TRBV2 and TRBJ2-7): EPEVTQTPSHQVTQMGQEVILRCVPISNHLYFYWYRQILGQKVEFLVSFYNNEISEKSEIFDDQFSVERPDGSNFTLKIRSTKLEDSAMYFCASNPGLAGEQYFGPGTRLTVT.

The chain joins TRBV7-8 to TRBJ1-1, with D unclear. V gave up 7 bases and J gave up 1 base, with 13 bases separating them. CDR1 SGHVS and CDR2 FQNEAQ come from the germline V gene. The CDR3 totals 14 residues. CDR3 in amino acids: CASTKRVTNTEAFF. In nucleotides, the CDR3 is TGTGCCAGCACAAAGAGGGTTACGAACACTGAAGCTTTCTTT. Looking up the rest from reference TRBV7-8 and TRBJ1-1 gives the full variable domain: GAGVSQSPRYKVAKRGQDVALRCDPISGHVSLFWYQQALGQGPEFLTYFQNEAQLDKSGLPSDRFFAERPEGSVSTLKIQRTQQEDSAVYLCASTKRVTNTEAFFGQGTRLTVV.

This chain connects TRBV6-6 to TRBJ1-1; TRBD1 matches at 7 bases. Germline loops: CDR1 MNHNY, CDR2 SVGAGI (reference sequence). This CDR3 has 14 residues. The J segment lost 0 bases and the V segment lost 6 bases, leaving 4 bases of the junction unmatched. The CDR3 nucleotides read TGTGCCAGCAGCTCGACAGGGCTGAACACTGAAGCTTTCTTT. This sequence encodes CASSSTGLNTEAFF.

This clone was recorded only once. This sequence joins TRBV14 and TRBJ2-7; possibly TRBD2 for D (5 bases). From germline, CDR1 is SGHDN and CDR2 FVKESK. The CDR3 loop spans 13 amino acids. V was trimmed by 1 base and J by 7 bases, leaving 11 bases between them. The CDR3 protein is CASSQVVTGEQYF. CDR3 sequence (DNA): TGTGCCAGCAGCCAAGTCGTCACGGGAGAGCAGTACTTC.

The CDR3 loop is CAIGDRETYEQYF. The CDR3 bases are TGTGCCATTGGGGACAGGGAGACCTACGAGCAGTACTTC. J is TRBJ2-7 and V is TRBV10-3; 9 bases map to TRBD1. CDR3 length equals 13 residues. After removal of 9 bases from V and 2 bases from J, the junction contained 5 bases not matched to a gene. Germline-derived CDR1 and CDR2 are ENHRY and SYGVKD.

About this clone itself: This sample includes further DNA sequences coding for the same CDR3. This rearrangement joins TRBV5-1 to TRBJ1-2, with TRBD1 as a possible D gene (5 bases). This CDR3 is 13 amino acids long. Trimming shortened V by 0 bases and J by 7 bases, and 10 bases separated the two germline ends. Germline values: CDR1 SGHRS, CDR2 YFSETQ. The CDR3 DNA reads TGCGCCAGCAGCTTGGGTCCCGGGGGTGGCTACACCTTC. Translating gives CASSLGPGGGYTF.

V and J are TRBV6-6 and TRBJ2-6; possibly TRBD1 for D (6 bases). The V gene lost 4 bases and the J gene lost 2 bases, with 9 bases spanning the gap. The CDR3 is 15 residues long. Germline CDR1 and CDR2: MNHNY and SVGAGI (reference sequence). CDR3 region: CASSWTVAGANVLTF. The CDR3 bases are TGTGCCAGCAGTTGGACAGTCGCTGGGGCCAACGTCCTGACTTTC.

This clone was counted only a few times. The chain is built from TRBV7-2 and TRBJ1-1; the D gene is possibly TRBD1 (6 bases). This CDR3 contains 13 residues. CDR1 is SGHTA and CDR2 is FQGNSA in the germline V gene. V gave up 3 bases and J gave up 11 bases, with 16 bases separating them. For the CDR3, the DNA is TGTGCCAGCAGCTTCGGGCAGGGGAAAAGCGCTTTCTTT. Protein sequence: CASSFGQGKSAFF.

The chain links TRBV4-1 to TRBJ1-1; 7 bases are a match to TRBD1. Germline V gives CDR1 MGHRA, CDR2 YSYEKL. The CDR3 has 15 amino acids. J was trimmed by 5 bases and V by 0 bases; bases with no gene match: 6. The CDR3 sequence: CASSQEVTGLTEAFF. Written as DNA, the CDR3 is TGCGCCAGCAGCCAAGAAGTGACAGGGTTGACTGAAGCTTTCTTT.

The chain joins TRBV27 to TRBJ2-5; D unresolved. Trimming stripped 5 bases from V and 1 base from J, with 11 bases between. The CDR3 consists of 14 residues. Germline-derived CDR1 and CDR2 are MNHEY and SMNVEV (reference sequence). CDR3 protein: CASSPRWAQETQYF. The CDR3 DNA reads as TGTGCCAGCAGTCCCCGGTGGGCCCAAGAGACCCAGTACTTC.

This chain joins TRBV7-9 and TRBJ1-2; unclear D gene. The CDR3 length is 13 residues. Germline V gene lookup returns CDR1 SEHNR and CDR2 FQNEAQ (reference sequence). Deletions cut 3 bases from V and 8 bases from J, with 13 bases between. CDR3 DNA sequence: TGTGCCAGCAGCTTTCGAACCCAGGAAGGCTACACCTTC. Translation gives CASSFRTQEGYTF.

The chain links TRBV19 to TRBJ2-3, with D possibly matching TRBD1 (5 bases). Trimming removed 5 bases at V and 5 bases at J, with 20 bases between. There are 16 residues in the CDR3. The germline gives CDR1 LNHDA, CDR2 SQIVND (reference sequence). In DNA form, the CDR3 reads TGTGCCAGTAGTCGAAATCAGGGTGGGGAACGAGATACGCAGTATTTT. It codes for CASSRNQGGERDTQYF. The full variable domain, its missing parts supplied by reference TRBV19 and TRBJ2-3, is DGGITQSPKYLFRKEGQNVTLSCEQNLNHDAMYWYRQDPGQGLRLIYYSQIVNDFQKGDIAEGYSVSREKKESFPLTVTSAQKNPTAFYLCASSRNQGGERDTQYFGPGTRLTVL.

This clone has a single count. The chain uses TRBV9 and TRBJ2-2; 10 bases align to TRBD1. The CDR3 contains 17 residues. J was trimmed by 6 bases and V by 7 bases; bases with no gene match: 15. Germline CDR1 is SGDLS and CDR2 is YYNGEE. The CDR3 is CASQSGPGQGWPGELFF. CDR3 nucleotides: TGTGCCAGCCAGTCAGGACCGGGACAGGGGTGGCCCGGGGAGCTGTTTTTT.

The chain recombines TRBV5-1 with TRBJ2-7, with 10 bases matching TRBD1. The CDR3 length is 14 residues. V shed 4 bases and J 3 bases; nucleotides not matched to a gene: 4. The germline CDR1 and CDR2 sequences are SGHRS and YFSETQ. For the CDR3, the DNA is TGCGCCAGCAGCGAGGGACAGGGGAGCTACGAGCAGTACTTC. Translation gives CASSEGQGSYEQYF.

The chain is built from TRBV2 and TRBJ1-4, with 8 bases matching TRBD1. The CDR3 length is 15 residues. After removal of 6 bases from V and 4 bases from J, the junction contained 7 bases not matched to a gene. Germline V gives CDR1 SNHLY, CDR2 FYNNEI. CDR3 amino acids: CASSDRTGFNEKLFF. The CDR3 DNA is TGTGCCAGCAGCGACCGGACAGGGTTTAATGAAAAACTGTTTTTT.

The genes are TRBV7-3 and TRBJ2-1; maybe TRBD2 (6 bases). CDR1 is SGHTA and CDR2 is FQGTGA in the germline V gene. V was cut by 6 bases and J by 6 bases, with 18 bases left in between. There are 15 residues in the CDR3. For the CDR3, the DNA is TGTGCCAGCAGTTCCGCCCCGGGACTTACCAATGAGCAGTTCTTC. This codes for CASSSAPGLTNEQFF.

This clone was seen a handful of times. This chain connects TRBV19 to TRBJ2-7, with 10 bases identical to TRBD1. The germline V gene encodes CDR1 LNHDA and CDR2 SQIVND (reference sequence). J was trimmed by 5 bases and V by 6 bases; bases with no gene match: 4. The CDR3 loop spans 13 amino acids. Written as DNA, the CDR3 is TGTGCCAGTAGAACGACAGGGGGCAACGAGCAGTACTTC. This encodes CASRTTGGNEQYF.

V usage is TRBV19 and J usage is TRBJ2-1; possible D gene TRBD1, 6 bases. Trimming pared 6 bases from V and 13 bases from J, leaving 13 bases between. This CDR3 region has 11 residues. CDR1 is LNHDA and CDR2 is SQIVND in the germline V gene (reference sequence). The CDR3 is CASSNHREQFF. CDR3 coding DNA: TGTGCCAGTAGCAACCACAGGGAACAGTTCTTC.

The chain has TRBV21-1 and TRBJ1-1; no DNA check was done on the table's D call, TRBD1. TRBV21-1 is a pseudogene locus. The CDR3 runs to 18 residues. The CDR3 loop reads CARVSPMTPDRGGTEAFF. The CDR3, as DNA: TGTGCCCGAGTTTCTCCAATGACCCCCGACAGGGGCGGCACTGAAGCTTTCTTT.